Below are 16 T cell receptor beta chains sequenced from a single sample in a study of blood T cell repertoires in COVID-19. Some clones are missing from TCRdb's copy, which holds only in-frame ones; the method was immunoSEQ multiplex PCR. The sample holds about 170,000 clones, roughly 91% seen once. Specimen: peripheral blood. The receptor source for this set is a man between 45 and 60 years old who had recovered from COVID-19.

This sequence joins TRBV19 and TRBJ1-1, with D maybe TRBD1 (6 bases). CDR1 is LNHDA, CDR2 SQIVND, per germline (reference sequence). Between the trimmed V and J ends, which lost 5 bases and 7 bases, there was a span of 14 bases. The length of the CDR3 is 13 residues. CDR3 DNA sequence: TGTGCCAGTAGTGTCATGCAGGGGAGTGAAGCTTTCTTT. Protein sequence: CASSVMQGSEAFF.

V usage is TRBV18 and J usage is TRBJ1-1; 7 bases line up with TRBD1. The junction had 7 bases not matched to a gene; V was cut back by 7 bases and J by 2 bases. The CDR3 is 14 residues long. Germline loops: CDR1 KGHSH, CDR2 LQKENI. CDR3 in DNA: TGTGCCAGCTTTCTCGGACAGGCCAACACTGAAGCTTTCTTT. Translated, it gives CASFLGQANTEAFF.

V is TRBV5-1 and J is TRBJ2-7, with D unclear. CDR3 length equals 13 residues. V dropped 0 bases and J dropped 0 bases, with 4 bases sitting between them. Germline V CDR1 and CDR2: SGHRS, YFSETQ. This chain's CDR3 is CASSLGSSYEQYF. The CDR3 nucleotides read TGCGCCAGCAGCTTGGGCAGCTCCTACGAGCAGTACTTC.

The chain links TRBV19 to TRBJ2-7; 11 positions agree with TRBD2. The germline CDR1 and CDR2 sequences are LNHDA and SQIVND (reference sequence). The CDR3 length is 16 residues. The V gene end was trimmed by 1 base and the J gene end by 6 bases; junction bases not matched to a gene: 8. In DNA form, the CDR3 reads TGTGCCAGTAGTATAGGCGCTAGCGGGAGGTCTAGCGAGCAGTACTTC. Amino acids: CASSIGASGRSSEQYF.

The chain carries TRBV1 and TRBJ2-2; the D call TRBD1 from the table was never checked on the DNA. TRBV1 constitutes a pseudogene. CDR3 size: 14 residues. The DNA of the CDR3 is TGCACCAGCAGCCACGGCCAGGGGAAAGGGGAGCTGTTTTTT. It codes for CTSSHGQGKGELFF.

The rearrangement joins TRBV18 to TRBJ2-1, with 7 bases lining up with TRBD1. Germline assignment: CDR1 KGHSH and CDR2 LQKENI. The CDR3 runs to 15 residues. Germline trimming cut 0 bases from V and 6 bases from J; bases unmatched to any gene: 5. The CDR3 spells CASSPPFSGGNEQFF. As DNA, the CDR3 is TGTGCCAGCTCACCACCCTTCTCAGGGGGCAATGAGCAGTTCTTC.

The J gene is TRBJ2-5, the V gene TRBV11-2, with 12 bases identical to TRBD2. CDR1 is SGHAT, CDR2 FQNNGV, per germline. This CDR3 has 16 residues. With 6 bases clipped from V and 0 bases from J, the junction kept 5 bases outside the gene matches. CDR3 region: CASSRWTSGNQETQYF. CDR3 nucleotide sequence: TGTGCCAGCAGTCGCTGGACTAGCGGGAACCAAGAGACCCAGTACTTC. Using reference TRBV11-2 and TRBJ2-5 for the parts outside the CDR3, the full variable domain is EAGVAQSPRYKIIEKRQSVAFWCNPISGHATLYWYQQILGQGPKLLIQFQNNGVVDDSQLPKDRFSAERLKGVDSTLKIQPAKLEDSAVYLCASSRWTSGNQETQYFGPGTRLLVL.

The chain carries TRBV9 and TRBJ1-3; no definite D call. This CDR3 is built from 13 residues. From germline, CDR1 is SGDLS and CDR2 YYNGEE. V lost 4 bases to trimming and J lost 4 bases, with 9 bases between them. In DNA, the CDR3 is TGTGCCAGCAGCCCCAGAGGAGGAAACACCATATATTTT. Its translation: CASSPRGGNTIYF.

This clone was detected only a few times. V gene TRBV5-1 combines with J gene TRBJ2-7, with D tentatively TRBD2 (5 bases). The germline V and J ends were trimmed by 2 bases and 0 bases, with 9 bases remaining between them. Looked up from germline, CDR1 is SGHRS and CDR2 is YFSETQ. The CDR3 contains 14 residues. CDR3: CASSFRGFSYEQYF. CDR3 nucleotide sequence: TGCGCCAGCAGCTTCCGGGGTTTCTCCTACGAGCAGTACTTC.

The gene calls are TRBV7-2 and TRBJ1-5; D perhaps matches TRBD1 (5 bases). The length of the CDR3 is 15 residues. CDR1 SGHTA and CDR2 FQGNSA come from the germline V gene. Trimming shortened V by 5 bases and J by 4 bases, and 15 bases separated the two germline ends. Here the CDR3 DNA reads TGTGCCAGCAGCCCGGGGGACCGGAAAAATCAGCCCCAGCATTTT. Translation gives CASSPGDRKNQPQHF.

This CDR3 reads CATGQGNTEAFF. CDR3 in DNA: TGTGCCACAGGGCAGGGAAACACTGAAGCTTTCTTT. The V and J genes are TRBV6-6 and TRBJ1-1; maybe TRBD1 (5 bases). The CDR3 extends over 12 amino acids. Trimming took off 10 bases at V and 2 bases at J, with 11 bases between the two ends. Germline CDR1 reads MNHNY; CDR2 reads SVGAGI (reference sequence).

The chain couples TRBV2 to TRBJ1-6; 8 bases align to TRBD1. J was trimmed by 9 bases and V by 2 bases; bases with no gene match: 3. CDR1 and CDR2 from the germline V gene are SNHLY and FYNNEI. This CDR3 region has 14 residues. The CDR3 is CASSETRGRSPLHF. The CDR3 nucleotides are TGTGCCAGCAGTGAAACCAGGGGGCGTTCACCCCTCCACTTT.

This clone appeared once. CDR3 residues: CASRSGLNTGELFF. The CDR3 DNA sequence: TGTGCCAGCAGATCCGGACTCAACACCGGGGAGCTGTTTTTT. V usage is TRBV7-2 and J usage is TRBJ2-2; weak D call: TRBD2 (5 bases). V lost 6 bases, J lost 2 bases, and 10 bases lay in between. Germline CDR1 SGHTA, CDR2 FQGNSA. This CDR3 is 14 amino acids long.

The V and J genes are TRBV6-5 and TRBJ1-1; D remains unclear. The V gene's germline CDR1 is MNHEY and CDR2 SVGAGI. The ends were cut back, 2 bases at V and 0 bases at J, with 10 bases in the middle. This CDR3 is built from 15 residues. CDR3 in DNA: TGTGCCAGCAGTTACGAGTTTTTGGTGAACACTGAAGCTTTCTTT. It encodes CASSYEFLVNTEAFF.

The V and J genes are TRBV6-5 and TRBJ1-5; D gene unclear. The CDR3 consists of 15 residues. Per the germline V gene, CDR1 is MNHEY and CDR2 is SVGAGI. Trimming stripped 0 bases from V and 9 bases from J, with 15 bases between. The CDR3 spells CASSYSWASPTPQHF. CDR3 DNA sequence: TGTGCCAGCAGTTACTCATGGGCCTCTCCAACGCCCCAGCATTTT.

V and J are TRBV5-5 and TRBJ1-2, with 7 bases that match TRBD1. The CDR3 sequence is 12 residues long. CDR1 and CDR2 (germline): SGHKS, YYEKEE (reference sequence). V dropped 0 bases and J dropped 12; count of bases not matched to a gene: 5. The CDR3 protein is CASSLGQGKDTF. DNA for the CDR3: TGTGCCAGCAGCTTGGGACAGGGAAAAGACACCTTC.